The 22 T cell receptor beta chains reported below all come from one sample, sequenced in a study of early T cells in non-severe SARS-CoV-2 infection. TCRdb reprocessed the 5' RACE reads with MiXCR, giving one entry per CDR3 protein. Among 80,000 to 100,000 distinct CDR3 sequences listed, 13% to 15% were seen once. Sequences were obtained from whole blood. The receptors stem from an adult who was a healthcare worker with PCR-confirmed SARS-CoV-2 infection or an uninfected control (not recorded which).

The V gene is TRBV29-1, the J gene TRBJ2-3; D is unresolved. Trimming removed 7 bases from V and 5 bases from J, with 7 bases in between. This CDR3 is 10 amino acids long. CDR1 SQVTM and CDR2 ANQGSEA come from the germline V gene. The CDR3 region is CSAKGDTQYF. CDR3 coding DNA: TGCAGCGCAAAGGGAGATACGCAGTATTTT.

The V call is TRBV6-5, the J call TRBJ1-2, with TRBD1 as a possible D gene (5 bases). The CDR3 consists of 12 residues. Trimming cost V 5 bases and J 5 bases, with 9 bases left between them. Germline V CDR1 and CDR2: MNHEY, SVGAGI. Here the CDR3 reads CASSQGVYGYTF. CDR3 nucleotides: TGTGCCAGCAGTCAAGGGGTTTATGGCTACACCTTC.

V gene TRBV7-8 combines with J gene TRBJ2-3; D perhaps matches TRBD1 (5 bases). Germline CDR1 reads SGHVS; CDR2 reads FQNEAQ. Trimming cost V 1 base and J 3 bases, with 17 bases left between them. This CDR3 spans 17 amino acids. The DNA of the CDR3 is TGTGCCAGCAGCTTAGGCCCACCGCTATCAGGGACAGATACGCAGTATTTT. This codes for CASSLGPPLSGTDTQYF.

The sample holds a few counts of this clonotype. The gene calls are TRBV6-5 and TRBJ2-7, with a weak D call TRBD2 (6 bases). V was pared by 1 base and J by 5 bases, with 9 bases between. In germline, CDR1 is MNHEY, CDR2 SVGAGI. The CDR3 covers 13 residues. CDR3 residues: CASSYYRGNEQYF. CDR3 nucleotide sequence: TGTGCCAGCAGTTACTATCGGGGGAACGAGCAGTACTTC.

The J gene is TRBJ2-3, the V gene TRBV6-6, with TRBD2 matching 16 bases. Trimming at V came to 6 bases and at J to 3 bases, leaving 0 bases not matched to a gene. The CDR3 extends over 15 amino acids. Germline lookup yields CDR1 MNHNY and CDR2 SVGAGI (reference sequence). The DNA for the CDR3 is TGTGCCAGCAGGGGACTAGCGGGGGGGACAGATACGCAGTATTTT. It specifies CASRGLAGGTDTQYF.

This clonotype was counted between two and nine times. The rearrangement links TRBV12-3 or TRBV12-4 to TRBJ2-7; possible D gene TRBD1, 6 bases. The CDR3 is made up of 15 amino acids. Trimming removed 4 bases at V and 1 base at J, with 14 bases between. CDR3: CASSSQGAHSYEQYF. In nucleotides, the CDR3 is TGTGCCAGCAGTTCACAGGGAGCTCATTCCTACGAGCAGTACTTC.

This clonotype was counted a few times. One end of the junction is discordant with germline, which a read error may explain. V gene TRBV9 combines with J gene TRBJ2-3; D ambiguous. CDR1 and CDR2 from the germline V gene are SGDLS and YYNGEE. The CDR3 spans 11 residues. CDR3 nucleotide sequence: TGTGCCAGCAGCGTATCTGGATTGTTCAGTTTT. Its translation is CASSVSGLFSF.

This clonotype was seen a few times. This chain connects TRBV30 to TRBJ1-2; D may be TRBD1 (5 bases). The V end lost 4 bases, the J end lost 0 bases, and 15 bases lay between the germline ends. Per germline, CDR1 GTSNPN and CDR2 SVGIG (reference sequence). The CDR3 sequence is 15 residues long. The CDR3 DNA reads TGTGCCTGGAACTACCGGGGCCCAGCTAACTATGGCTACACCTTC. This gives the protein CAWNYRGPANYGYTF.

This clonotype showed up just a few times. DNA for the CDR3: TGTGCCAGCAGACCCTTACTAGGGACAGGAGGCCTGAACACCGGGGAGCTGTTTTTT. It codes for CASRPLLGTGGLNTGELFF. The chain couples TRBV12-3 or TRBV12-4 to TRBJ2-2; 8 bases fit TRBD1. Losses at the gene ends were 6 bases for V and 1 base for J; bases not matched to a gene: 16. This CDR3 contains 19 residues.

This clonotype came up a few times. The genes are TRBV5-1 and TRBJ1-5; D gene ambiguous. The germline V gene has CDR1 SGHRS and CDR2 YFSETQ. This CDR3 has 15 residues. Trimming removed 0 bases at V and 5 bases at J, with 12 bases between. CDR3 residues: CASSLEGRAYQPQHF. CDR3 sequence (DNA): TGCGCCAGCAGCTTGGAGGGAAGGGCCTATCAGCCCCAGCATTTT.

This clonotype was recorded a few times. The V call is TRBV10-3, the J call TRBJ2-3; D assignment may be TRBD1 or TRBD2 (5 bases each). The CDR3 consists of 15 residues. Germline lookup yields CDR1 ENHRY and CDR2 SYGVKD. Trimming removed 3 bases from V and 1 base from J, with 11 bases in between. CDR3 region: CAISDKGPGTDTQYF. For the CDR3, the DNA is TGTGCCATCAGTGACAAGGGACCCGGCACAGATACGCAGTATTTT.

The sample holds a few counts of this clonotype. This chain joins TRBV3-1 and TRBJ2-5; 7 nucleotides agree with TRBD1. Germline V lookup: CDR1 LGHDT, CDR2 YNNKEL (reference sequence). The V gene end was trimmed by 0 bases and the J gene end by 1 base; junction bases not matched to a gene: 5. The CDR3 loop spans 16 amino acids. Here the CDR3 DNA reads TGTGCCAGCAGCCAAGATCTAGGGGACAGCCAAGAGACCCAGTACTTC. This gives the protein CASSQDLGDSQETQYF.

This clonotype has more than one count but fewer than ten. The chain has TRBV7-8 and TRBJ1-2; tentatively, D is TRBD1 (6 bases). Germline CDR1 reads SGHVS; CDR2 reads FQNEAQ. Trimming removed 8 bases at V and 2 bases at J, with 9 bases between. The length of the CDR3 is 12 residues. This CDR3 is CASEGGNYGYTF. The DNA for the CDR3 is TGTGCCAGCGAAGGGGGAAACTATGGCTACACCTTC. Together with reference TRBV7-8 and TRBJ1-2, the CDR3 gives the full variable domain: GAGVSQSPRYKVAKRGQDVALRCDPISGHVSLFWYQQALGQGPEFLTYFQNEAQLDKSGLPSDRFFAERPEGSVSTLKIQRTQQEDSAVYLCASEGGNYGYTFGSGTRLTVV.

This clonotype was picked up many times. The chain is built from TRBV6-2 or TRBV6-3 and TRBJ1-1; a possible D gene is TRBD1 (6 bases). Germline V gene sequence: CDR1 MNHEY, CDR2 SVGEGT. The CDR3 length is 15 residues. The V end was cut by 10 bases, the J end by 1 base, with 19 bases between. The CDR3: CATRETGRPNTEAFF. The CDR3 nucleotides are TGTGCCACCCGAGAAACAGGGAGGCCGAACACTGAAGCTTTCTTT.

This clonotype was found a few times. V usage is TRBV6-4 and J usage is TRBJ2-1; 10 nucleotides agree with TRBD1. The CDR3 spans 15 residues. Per germline, CDR1 MRHNA and CDR2 SNTAGT. Trimming at V came to 2 bases and at J to 9 bases, leaving 7 bases not matched to a gene. The CDR3 sequence is CASSDASGTGVEQFF. CDR3 coding DNA: TGTGCCAGCAGTGACGCTTCCGGGACAGGGGTTGAGCAGTTCTTC.

The chain uses TRBV4-1 and TRBJ2-4; possibly TRBD2 for D (5 bases). This CDR3 comprises 17 residues. V dropped 6 bases and J dropped 0 bases, with 18 bases sitting between them. The germline V gene has CDR1 MGHRA and CDR2 YSYEKL. The CDR3 loop is CASRRVRIEIAKNIQYF. CDR3 DNA: TGCGCCAGCAGGAGGGTTCGAATTGAGATAGCCAAAAACATTCAGTACTTC.

The CDR3 bases are TGCGCCAGCAGCCAAGGCGGGGGTACAAACATTCAGTACTTC. Its translation is CASSQGGGTNIQYF. This chain connects TRBV4-1 to TRBJ2-4, with 7 nucleotides matching TRBD2. V shed 1 base and J 6 bases; nucleotides not matched to a gene: 3. The CDR3 has 14 amino acids. Germline-derived CDR1 and CDR2 are MGHRA and YSYEKL.

This clonotype was seen a few times. CDR3 sequence reads: CSATQGRRTEAFF. The DNA for the CDR3 is TGCAGTGCCACCCAGGGACGGCGGACTGAAGCTTTCTTT. The chain links TRBV20-1 to TRBJ1-1; possible D gene TRBD1, 5 bases. The CDR3 has 13 residues. The germline V and J ends were trimmed by 6 bases and 5 bases, with 16 bases remaining between them. Germline CDR1 is DFQATT and CDR2 is SNEGSKA (reference sequence).

This clonotype was counted at least ten times. The V call is TRBV10-3, the J call TRBJ2-1; 10 nucleotides agree with TRBD2. This CDR3 has 18 amino acids. Germline V gives CDR1 ENHRY, CDR2 SYGVKD. V trimming: 0 bases; J trimming: 7 bases; junction bases outside the gene matches: 12. CDR3 loop: CAISESRPERGGKNEQFF. The CDR3 nucleotides are TGTGCCATCAGTGAGTCCCGACCCGAGCGGGGGGGCAAAAATGAGCAGTTCTTC.

This clonotype was seen a handful of times. The chain has TRBV20-1 and TRBJ2-1, with 12 bases that match TRBD2. The ends lost 4 bases at V and 7 bases at J; junction bases unmatched: 5. CDR3 length: 14 residues. Germline loops: CDR1 DFQATT, CDR2 SNEGSKA (reference sequence). The CDR3 sequence: CSATSGGASNEQFF. As DNA, the CDR3 is TGCAGTGCTACTAGCGGGGGGGCCTCTAATGAGCAGTTCTTC.

A few counts support this clonotype. The chain employs TRBV7-2 and TRBJ1-3, with D hard to call. The CDR3 totals 16 residues. V lost 2 bases and J 0 bases, leaving 11 bases between the germline ends. Germline CDR1 and CDR2: SGHTA and FQGNSA. CDR3 sequence (DNA): TGTGCCAGCAGCTTAAACCCCCCCGTCTCTGGAAACACCATATATTTT. Translated: CASSLNPPVSGNTIYF.

This clonotype was counted ten times or more. This chain uses TRBV6-2 or TRBV6-3 with TRBJ2-1, with D possibly matching TRBD1 (6 bases). Germline CDR1 reads MNHEY; CDR2 reads SVGEGT. CDR3 length equals 12 residues. The ends were cut back, 6 bases at V and 8 bases at J, with 11 bases in the middle. DNA of the CDR3: TGTGCCAGCAGCAGGACAGTCGATGAGCAGTTCTTC. Amino acids: CASSRTVDEQFF.